This TCR beta chain stems from a study of T cells in Graves' hyperthyroidism and ophthalmopathy. This clonotype has at least ten counts. RNA transcripts served as the template for amplifying TCR beta CDR3 regions. The study used the HTBI primer set for a first-round RT-PCR of the TCR CDR3. TCRdb reprocessed the multiplex PCR reads with MiXCR, giving one entry per CDR3 protein. The sample has approximately 600,000 distinct CDR3 sequences, roughly 14% seen once. Trimming stripped 5 bases from V and 4 bases from J, with 15 bases between. The CDR3 length is 15 residues. Germline CDR1 is SNHLY and CDR2 is FYNNEI.

The receptor comes from a woman aged 40 to 50 with Graves' ophthalmopathy. Sequencing input: blood. The V gene is TRBV2, the J gene TRBJ1-5; weak D call: TRBD1 (5 bases). CDR3 bases: TGTGCCAGCAGTTTGGGGGAGGGCGGTAATCAGCCCCAGCATTTT. Encoded protein: CASSLGEGGNQPQHF.